This T cell receptor beta chain emerged from a study of STAT3 mutations in large granular lymphocyte leukemia. At the level of the study: Canonical activating STAT3 mutations were detected in roughly half of the longitudinally sequenced T-LGLL patients.

Trimming removed 0 bases at V and 0 bases at J, with 9 bases between. The germline CDR1 and CDR2 sequences are SGHNT and YYREEE (reference sequence). The CDR3 covers 15 residues. About 40,773 productive templates were obtained per sample on average. Some clones are missing from TCRdb's copy, which holds only in-frame ones; the method was immunoSEQ multiplex PCR. The table lists over 30,000 clones, approximately 90% of them singletons. This clone occurred once. Its antigen is undetermined. Findings and caveats of the study: In several patients, dominant TCR clone burden exceeded STAT3 mutant burden. Every T-cell large granular lymphocyte leukemia patient had at least one immunodominant TCR beta clonotype.

The genes are TRBV5-4 and TRBJ1-1; a weak D match, TRBD1 (5 bases). Sequences were obtained from PBMCs. This TCR was recovered from a human donor with T large granular lymphocyte leukemia. Some clones in this sample may be carry-over from other donors' samples. CDR3 bases: TGTGCCAGCAGCTTGGGAGGGACGGTGAACACTGAAGCTTTCTTT. Translation gives CASSLGGTVNTEAFF.